This T cell receptor beta chain stems from a study of cytomegalovirus exposure and HLA in healthy donors. General study points: The study found most TCR sequences rare, yet found some public TCRs in many donors. Cytomegalovirus association was assigned to around 150 TCR beta chains. Among the CMV-associated chains, a few were confirmed in vitro as specific for CMV antigens.

In the case of this clone: Its antigen is unknown.

Here immunoSEQ multiplex PCR was the method, and the copy in TCRdb shows in-frame clones only, minus some. The table shows about 120,000 clones, with 85% to 90% occurring only once. This CDR3 has 14 amino acids. V lost 7 bases and J 3 bases, leaving 16 bases between the germline ends. Germline CDR1 MNHNY, CDR2 SVGAGI (reference sequence). This TCR was recovered from a young woman in good health and CMV-seronegative. The gene calls are TRBV6-6 and TRBJ2-7; TRBD2 might be the D (5 bases). Sequenced input: PBMCs. The CDR3 nucleotides read TGTGCCAGCATGCCCCCATCGGGGAACTACGAGCAGTACTTC. Amino acids: CASMPPSGNYEQYF.